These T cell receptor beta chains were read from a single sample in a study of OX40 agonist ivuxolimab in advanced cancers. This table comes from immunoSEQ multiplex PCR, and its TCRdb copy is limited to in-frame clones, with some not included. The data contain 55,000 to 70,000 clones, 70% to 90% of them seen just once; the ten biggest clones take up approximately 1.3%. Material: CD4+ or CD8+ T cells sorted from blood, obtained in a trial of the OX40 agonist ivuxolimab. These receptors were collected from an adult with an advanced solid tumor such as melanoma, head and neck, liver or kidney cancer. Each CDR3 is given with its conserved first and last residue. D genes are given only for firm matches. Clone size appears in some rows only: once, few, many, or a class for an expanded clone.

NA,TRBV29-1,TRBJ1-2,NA,CSVELPWSSLHSLNYGYTF,TGCAGCGTTGAACTCCCATGGTCGAGCCTTCACAGTCTTAACTATGGCTACACCTTC
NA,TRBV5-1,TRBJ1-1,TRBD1,CASSRQGAGTEAFF,TGCGCCAGCAGCAGACAGGGGGCCGGGACTGAAGCTTTCTTT
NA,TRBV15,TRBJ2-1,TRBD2,CATSRGRGGVRVQFF,TGTGCCACCAGCAGAGGCCGGGGGGGCGTCCGGGTGCAGTTCTTC
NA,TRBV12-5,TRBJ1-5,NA,CASGLVRVGNQPQHF,TGTGCTAGTGGTTTGGTACGAGTGGGAAACCAGCCCCAGCATTTT
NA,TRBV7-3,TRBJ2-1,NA,CASSSNSLSHEQFF,TGTGCCAGCAGCTCCAACTCCTTAAGTCATGAGCAGTTCTTC
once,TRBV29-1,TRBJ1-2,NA,CSVEDQGRANYGYTF,TGCAGCGTTGAAGATCAGGGGAGAGCTAACTATGGCTACACCTTC
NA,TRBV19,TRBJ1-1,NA,CASSTQGNTEAFF,TGTGCCAGTAGTACCCAGGGGAACACTGAAGCTTTCTTT
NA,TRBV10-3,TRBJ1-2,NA,CAISDQGPGYTF,TGTGCCATCAGTGATCAGGGGCCTGGCTACACCTTC
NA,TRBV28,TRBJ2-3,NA,CASSFHGASTDTQYF,TGTGCCAGCAGTTTCCACGGGGCGAGCACAGATACGCAGTATTTT
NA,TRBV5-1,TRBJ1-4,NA,CASSWTTGTTNEKLFF,TGCGCCAGCAGCTGGACTACGGGGACAACTAATGAAAAACTGTTTTTT
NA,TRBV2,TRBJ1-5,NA,CASNRDSNQPQHF,TGTGCCAGTAACCGGGACAGCAATCAGCCCCAGCATTTT
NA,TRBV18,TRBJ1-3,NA,CASSPGSGNTIYF,TGTGCCAGCTCACCAGGGTCTGGAAACACCATATATTTT
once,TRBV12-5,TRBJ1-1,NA,CASGLAPGGTTEAFF,TGTGCTAGTGGTTTGGCCCCCGGGGGTACCACTGAAGCTTTCTTT
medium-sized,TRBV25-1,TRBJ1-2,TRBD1,CASSDRDRGNYGYTF,TGTGCCAGCAGTGACCGGGACAGGGGGAACTATGGCTACACCTTC
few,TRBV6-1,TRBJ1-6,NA,CASSEPQAYNSPLHF,TGTGCCAGCAGTGAGCCCCAGGCCTATAATTCACCCCTCCACTTT
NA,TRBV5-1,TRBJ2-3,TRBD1,CASSLASRGQNTDTQYF,TGCGCCAGCAGCTTGGCCTCCAGGGGGCAGAACACAGATACGCAGTATTTT
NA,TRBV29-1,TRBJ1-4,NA,CSVGGAGGNEKLFF,TGCAGCGTTGGAGGGGCCGGCGGCAATGAAAAACTGTTTTTT
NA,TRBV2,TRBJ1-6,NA,CATGQLGGNSPLHF,TGTGCCACCGGACAGTTGGGGGGTAATTCACCCCTCCACTTT
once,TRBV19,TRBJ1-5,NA,CASSLRDTRNQPQHF,TGTGCCAGTAGTCTCCGGGACACCCGAAATCAGCCCCAGCATTTT
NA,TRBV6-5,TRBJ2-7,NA,CASSTSGVGSYEQYF,TGTGCCAGCAGTACCTCCGGGGTGGGGTCCTACGAGCAGTACTTC
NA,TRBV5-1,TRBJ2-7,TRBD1,CASSLGQDYEQYF,TGCGCCAGCAGCTTAGGACAGGATTACGAGCAGTACTTC
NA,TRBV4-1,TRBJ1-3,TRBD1,CASSQELKQGFGNTIYF,TGCGCCAGCAGCCAAGAACTTAAACAGGGGTTCGGAAACACCATATATTTT
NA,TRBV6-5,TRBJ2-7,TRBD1,CAGPFPGTGCYEQYF,TGTGCCGGCCCCTTTCCGGGGACAGGGTGCTACGAGCAGTACTTC
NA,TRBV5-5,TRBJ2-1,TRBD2,CASSRGLAGGDNEQFF,TGTGCCAGCAGCCGGGGACTAGCGGGGGGAGACAATGAGCAGTTCTTC
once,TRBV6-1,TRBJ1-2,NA,CASSEVNYGYTF,TGTGCCAGCAGTGAAGTGAATTATGGCTACACCTTC
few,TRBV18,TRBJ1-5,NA,CASSPNSYPSGNQPQHF,TGTGCCAGCTCACCAAATTCTTATCCCTCGGGCAATCAGCCCCAGCATTTT
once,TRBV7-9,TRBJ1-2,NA,CATPSGVSNYGYTF,TGTGCCACGCCGAGCGGGGTTTCGAACTATGGCTACACCTTC
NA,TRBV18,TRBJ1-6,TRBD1,CASSPQGQGRRSPLHF,TGTGCCAGCTCTCCACAGGGACAGGGGAGACGTTCACCCCTCCACTTT
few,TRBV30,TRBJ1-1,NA,CAWSVRRDTEAFF,TGTGCCTGGAGTGTAAGGAGAGACACTGAAGCTTTCTTT
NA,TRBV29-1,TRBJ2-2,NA,CSVGAGVLPGELFF,TGCAGCGTTGGGGCAGGGGTTTTACCCGGGGAGCTGTTTTTT
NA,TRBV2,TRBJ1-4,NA,CASSFDRTTNEKLFF,TGTGCCAGCAGTTTCGACAGAACAACTAATGAAAAACTGTTTTTT
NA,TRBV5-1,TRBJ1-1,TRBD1,CASSRDRNSEAFF,TGCGCCAGCAGCCGGGACAGGAACTCTGAAGCTTTCTTT
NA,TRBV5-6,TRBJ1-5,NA,CASSKTGGGQPQHF,TGTGCCAGCAGCAAGACGGGGGGCGGTCAGCCCCAGCATTTT
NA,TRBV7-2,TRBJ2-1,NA,CASSSLAFGAATYNEQFF,TGTGCCAGCAGCTCGCTCGCCTTTGGGGCGGCAACCTACAATGAGCAGTTCTTC
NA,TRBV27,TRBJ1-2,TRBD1,CASSVHQGANYGYTF,TGTGCCAGCAGTGTACACCAGGGGGCTAACTATGGCTACACCTTC
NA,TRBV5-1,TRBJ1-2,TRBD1,CASSLGWTGNNYGYTF,TGCGCCAGCAGCTTGGGGTGGACAGGGAATAACTATGGCTACACCTTC
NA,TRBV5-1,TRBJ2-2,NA,CASSLAEGLTGELFF,TGCGCCAGCAGCTTGGCAGAGGGACTGACCGGGGAGCTGTTTTTT
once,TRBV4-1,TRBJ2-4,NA,CASSGGGPAKNIQYF,TGCGCCAGCAGCGGCGGGGGCCCTGCCAAAAACATTCAGTACTTC
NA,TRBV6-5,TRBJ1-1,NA,CASRNSGTLNTEAFF,TGTGCCAGCAGAAATTCCGGGACGCTGAACACTGAAGCTTTCTTT
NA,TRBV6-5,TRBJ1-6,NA,CASRPDSSYNSPLHF,TGTGCCAGCAGACCCGACAGCTCCTATAATTCACCCCTCCACTTT
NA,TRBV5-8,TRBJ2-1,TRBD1,CASSLPGTGGNEQFF,TGTGCCAGCAGCCTTCCAGGGACAGGGGGCAATGAGCAGTTCTTC
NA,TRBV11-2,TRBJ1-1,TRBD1,CASSFSRDRTAEVFF,TGTGCCAGCAGCTTCAGCCGGGACAGGACCGCTGAAGTTTTCTTT
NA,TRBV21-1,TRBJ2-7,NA,CASSKDRPFRGAHYEQYF,TGTGCCAGCAGCAAAGATCGCCCATTCCGGGGGGCCCACTACGAGCAGTACTTC
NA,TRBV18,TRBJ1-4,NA,CASSGGIDEKLFF,TGTGCCAGCTCAGGTGGCATCGATGAAAAACTGTTTTTT
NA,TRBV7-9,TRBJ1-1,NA,CASSEITEAFF,TGTGCCAGCTCGGAAATCACTGAAGCTTTCTTT
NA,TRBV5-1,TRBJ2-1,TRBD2,CASSLAVLAGVNEQFF,TGCGCCAGCAGCTTGGCCGTACTAGCGGGGGTCAATGAGCAGTTCTTC
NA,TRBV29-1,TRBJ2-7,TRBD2,CSARRGGSSYEQYF,TGCAGCGCCCGGCGGGGGGGGAGCTCCTACGAGCAGTACTTC
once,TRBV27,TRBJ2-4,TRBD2,CASSLSRRLAGGPVAKNIQYF,TGTGCCAGCAGTTTATCTCGCCGGCTAGCGGGGGGGCCAGTGGCCAAAAACATTCAGTACTTC
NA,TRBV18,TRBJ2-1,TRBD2,CASSPLEAGGPGEQFF,TGTGCCAGCTCACCACTGGAAGCGGGGGGGCCAGGGGAGCAGTTCTTC
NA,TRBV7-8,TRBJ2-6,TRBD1,CASSLHPGTGTGGANVLTF,TGTGCCAGCAGCCTCCATCCTGGGACAGGGACGGGGGGGGCCAACGTCCTGACTTTC